The clone carrying this T cell receptor (beta chain) was observed at least ten times. Its antigen is as yet unknown. The data were taken from a study of early T cells in non-severe SARS-CoV-2 infection. Overall study context: The chains were unpaired, and the sequenced material was bulk RNA from unsorted whole blood. Broader study findings: In VDJdb matching, anti-spike CD8 responses were favored while private and CD4 specificities went missing.

Unique molecular identifiers were attached to individual cDNA molecules. TCRdb itself ran the 5' RACE reads through MiXCR, one entry per CDR3 protein. The table lists over 70,000 distinct CDR3 sequences, roughly 15% of them singletons. Germline V gene lookup returns CDR1 SEHNR and CDR2 FQNEAQ (reference sequence). The junction had 3 bases not matched to a gene; V was cut back by 3 bases and J by 5 bases. The CDR3 runs 13 residues. The TCR originated in an adult who was a healthcare worker with PCR-confirmed SARS-CoV-2 infection or an uninfected control (not recorded which). The starting material was whole blood, obtained at baseline. The rearrangement joins TRBV7-9 to TRBJ1-1, with TRBD1 identical over 7 bases. The CDR3 sequence: CASSLEQGTEAFF. DNA of the CDR3: TGTGCCAGCAGCTTGGAACAGGGGACTGAAGCTTTCTTT.